This TCR beta chain is from a study of T cell responses to AZD1222 COVID-19 vaccine. Study-wide points: Increases in Spike-specific TCR breadth and depth were seen after two AZD1222 doses.

Worth noting for this clone: The antigen remains undetermined.

Repertoires were generated with immunoSEQ multiplex PCR, while TCRdb's copy carries only in-frame clones and drops some. Among about 88,000 clones listed, about 89% were seen once. This CDR3 has 13 residues. The ends lost 5 bases at V and 4 bases at J; junction bases unmatched: 4. The germline V gene encodes CDR1 WNHNN and CDR2 SYGVQD (reference sequence). The sequence was obtained from an adult in good health. This specimen consisted of peripheral blood, obtained on day 0 of AZD1222 vaccination. The rearrangement uses TRBV10-1 and TRBJ1-1; 7 positions match TRBD1. The CDR3 nucleotides are TGCGCCAGCAGTCAGACAGGGTTCACTGAAGCTTTCTTT. This sequence encodes CASSQTGFTEAFF.